This T cell receptor (beta chain) was identified during a study of cytomegalovirus exposure and HLA in healthy donors. The wider study: T cells numbering around 200 million yielded 117 million unique TCR beta sequences in an earlier analysis.

Researchers ran the PCR with 60 Vbeta and 13 Jbeta primers. Assay: immunoSEQ multiplex PCR; the TCRdb copy retains only in-frame clones and omits some. This sample yields 100,000 to 150,000 clones, of which more than 65% are seen a single time; about 2.4% belongs to the top ten. In this sample, this clone turned up once. The target antigen is unknown. Study results and limitations: Clonal expansion was found to be greater in HLA-associated TCR beta chains than in equally common others in a later analysis. In terms of immune exposure information, only CMV serostatus was available. Later findings reportedly placed an Asian-associated ancestry cluster below the approximately 670-donor mean for N-insertions.

From germline, CDR1 is SEHNR and CDR2 FQNEAQ (reference sequence). This CDR3 region has 18 residues. After removal of 8 bases from V and 2 bases from J, the junction contained 13 bases not matched to a gene. The TCR was taken from a woman aged 60-70 years in good health and CMV-seropositive. This chain uses TRBV7-9 with TRBJ2-3; TRBD2 aligns across 13 bases. Input material: PBMCs. CDR3 loop: CASPKPGLAGSHTDTQYF. The CDR3 DNA sequence: TGTGCCAGCCCCAAGCCGGGACTAGCGGGGAGCCACACAGATACGCAGTATTTT. The full variable domain, with the rest looked up from reference TRBV7-9 and TRBJ2-3, is DTGVSQNPRHKITKRGQNVTFRCDPISEHNRLYWYRQTLGQGPEFLTYFQNEAQLEKSRLLSDRFSAERPKGSFSTLEIQRTEQGDSAMYLCASPKPGLAGSHTDTQYFGPGTRLTVL.